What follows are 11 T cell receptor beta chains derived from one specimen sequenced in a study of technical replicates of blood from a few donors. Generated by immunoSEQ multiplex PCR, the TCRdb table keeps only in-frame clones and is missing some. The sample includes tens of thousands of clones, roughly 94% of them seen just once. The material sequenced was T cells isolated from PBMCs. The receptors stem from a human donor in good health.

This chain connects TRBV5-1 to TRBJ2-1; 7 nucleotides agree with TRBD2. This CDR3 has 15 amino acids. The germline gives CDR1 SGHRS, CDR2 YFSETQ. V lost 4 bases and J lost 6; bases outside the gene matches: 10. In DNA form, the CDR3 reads TGCGCCAGCAGCGTTGGGCGGGAGCTAGCCAATGAGCAGTTCTTC. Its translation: CASSVGRELANEQFF.

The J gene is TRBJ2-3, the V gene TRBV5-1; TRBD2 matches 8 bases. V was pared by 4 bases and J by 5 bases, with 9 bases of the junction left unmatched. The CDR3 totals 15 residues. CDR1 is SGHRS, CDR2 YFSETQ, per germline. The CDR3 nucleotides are TGCGCCAGCAGCCCGGGGGGGGGATCTAGAGATACGCAGTATTTT. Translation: CASSPGGGSRDTQYF.

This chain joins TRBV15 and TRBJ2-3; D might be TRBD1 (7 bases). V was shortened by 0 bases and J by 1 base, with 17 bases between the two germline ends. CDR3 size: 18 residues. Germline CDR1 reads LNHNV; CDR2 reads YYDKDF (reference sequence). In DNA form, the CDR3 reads TGTGCCACCAGCAGAGATTACCAGGGGGACTGGGGCACAGATACGCAGTATTTT. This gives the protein CATSRDYQGDWGTDTQYF.

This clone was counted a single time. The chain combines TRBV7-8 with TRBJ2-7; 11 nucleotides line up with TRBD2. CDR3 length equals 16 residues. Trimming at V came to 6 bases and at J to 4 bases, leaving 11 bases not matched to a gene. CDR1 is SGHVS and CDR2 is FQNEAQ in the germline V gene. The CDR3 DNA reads TGTGCCAGCAGTACGGGGCGGTCTAGCGGGAGGTACGAGCAGTACTTC. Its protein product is CASSTGRSSGRYEQYF. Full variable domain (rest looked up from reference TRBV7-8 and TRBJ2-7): GAGVSQSPRYKVAKRGQDVALRCDPISGHVSLFWYQQALGQGPEFLTYFQNEAQLDKSGLPSDRFFAERPEGSVSTLKIQRTQQEDSAVYLCASSTGRSSGRYEQYFGPGTRLTVT.

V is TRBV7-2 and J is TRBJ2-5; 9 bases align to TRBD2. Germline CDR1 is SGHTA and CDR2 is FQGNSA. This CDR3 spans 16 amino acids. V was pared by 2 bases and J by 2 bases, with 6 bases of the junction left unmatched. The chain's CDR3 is CASSLLRGGRQETQYF. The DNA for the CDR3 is TGTGCCAGCAGCTTATTGCGGGGGGGTCGACAAGAGACCCAGTACTTC.

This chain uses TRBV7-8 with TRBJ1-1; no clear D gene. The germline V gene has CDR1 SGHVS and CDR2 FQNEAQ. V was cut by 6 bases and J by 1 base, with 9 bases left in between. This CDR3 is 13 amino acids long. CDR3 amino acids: CASRWGGNTEAFF. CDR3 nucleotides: TGTGCCAGCAGGTGGGGAGGGAACACTGAAGCTTTCTTT. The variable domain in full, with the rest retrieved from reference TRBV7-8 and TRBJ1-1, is GAGVSQSPRYKVAKRGQDVALRCDPISGHVSLFWYQQALGQGPEFLTYFQNEAQLDKSGLPSDRFFAERPEGSVSTLKIQRTQQEDSAVYLCASRWGGNTEAFFGQGTRLTVV.

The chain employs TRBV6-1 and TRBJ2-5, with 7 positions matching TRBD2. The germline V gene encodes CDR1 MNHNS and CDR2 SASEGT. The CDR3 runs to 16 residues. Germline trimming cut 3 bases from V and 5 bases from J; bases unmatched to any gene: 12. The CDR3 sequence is CASSEGGAQGPETQYF. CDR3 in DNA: TGTGCCAGCAGTGAGGGAGGGGCCCAGGGCCCGGAGACCCAGTACTTC.

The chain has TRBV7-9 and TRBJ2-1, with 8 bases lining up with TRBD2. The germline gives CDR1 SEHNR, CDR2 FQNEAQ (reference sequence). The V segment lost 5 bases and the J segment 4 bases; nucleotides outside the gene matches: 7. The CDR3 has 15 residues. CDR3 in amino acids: CASSQGSGGYNEQFF. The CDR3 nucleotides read TGTGCCAGCAGCCAGGGTTCGGGGGGGTACAATGAGCAGTTCTTC.

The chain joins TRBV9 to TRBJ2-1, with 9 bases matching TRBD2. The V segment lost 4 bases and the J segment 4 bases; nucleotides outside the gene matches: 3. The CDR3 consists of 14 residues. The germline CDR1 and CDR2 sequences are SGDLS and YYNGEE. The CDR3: CASSLSGGYNEQFF. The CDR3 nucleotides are TGTGCCAGCAGCCTTAGCGGGGGATACAATGAGCAGTTCTTC.

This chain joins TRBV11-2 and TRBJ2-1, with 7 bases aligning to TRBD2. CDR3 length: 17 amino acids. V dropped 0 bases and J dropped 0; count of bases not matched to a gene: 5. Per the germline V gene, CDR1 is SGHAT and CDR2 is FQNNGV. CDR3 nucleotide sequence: TGTGCCAGCAGCTTAGATCGCCTAGCGGCCTCCTACAATGAGCAGTTCTTC. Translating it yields CASSLDRLAASYNEQFF.

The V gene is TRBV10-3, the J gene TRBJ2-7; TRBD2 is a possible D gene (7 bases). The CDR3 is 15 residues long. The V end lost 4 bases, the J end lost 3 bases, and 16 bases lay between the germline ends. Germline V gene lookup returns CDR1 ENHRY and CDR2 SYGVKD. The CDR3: CAISGEGGEIYEQYF. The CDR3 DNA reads TGTGCCATCAGTGGAGAAGGGGGGGAGATCTACGAGCAGTACTTC.